Below are 30 T cell receptor beta chains sequenced from a single sample in a study of cytomegalovirus exposure and HLA in healthy donors. Profiling relied on immunoSEQ multiplex PCR, and the TCRdb table lists in-frame clones only, not all of them. The sample lists 210,000 or so clones, approximately 86% occurring once. Material for sequencing was PBMCs. These receptors all stem from a woman younger than 35 in good health and CMV-seronegative.

This clone showed up just a few times. This chain connects TRBV5-4 to TRBJ1-2; D is possibly TRBD1 (5 bases). CDR1 SGHNT and CDR2 YYREEE come from the germline V gene (reference sequence). V lost 4 bases and J lost 7, with 23 bases in between. The CDR3 is 16 amino acids. The chain's CDR3 is CASSIHTQTAIGGYTF. CDR3 coding DNA: TGTGCCAGCAGCATACACACCCAGACAGCCATAGGTGGCTACACCTTC.

CDR3 amino acids: CASRDSTGQGNEQFF. DNA of the CDR3: TGTGCCAGCAGGGACTCGACAGGGCAGGGGAATGAGCAGTTCTTC. The rearrangement joins TRBV28 to TRBJ2-1, with 7 bases fitting TRBD1. Germline CDR1 reads MDHEN; CDR2 reads SYDVKM. CDR3 length equals 15 residues. Trimming removed 6 bases from V and 7 bases from J; junction bases left unmatched: 12.

The chain has TRBV14 and TRBJ2-2; D is possibly TRBD1 (6 bases). Trimming removed 1 base at V and 8 bases at J, with 11 bases between. Germline assignment: CDR1 SGHDN and CDR2 FVKESK. The CDR3 sequence is 14 residues long. The CDR3 region has the DNA TGTGCCAGCAGCCAAGTCAGGGGCAAGGGGGAGCTGTTTTTT. Translating it yields CASSQVRGKGELFF.

J is TRBJ2-5 and V is TRBV7-6; 9 bases agree with TRBD1. This CDR3 is 17 amino acids long. Germline assignment: CDR1 SGHVS and CDR2 FNYEAQ. V was pared by 1 base and J by 5 bases, with 11 bases of the junction left unmatched. The CDR3: CASSLGFLFGTGETQYF. The CDR3 DNA reads as TGTGCCAGCAGCTTAGGGTTTCTTTTTGGGACAGGGGAGACCCAGTACTTC.

This clone was observed a single time. The chain is built from TRBV7-6 and TRBJ2-3; unclear D gene. Trimming took off 1 base at V and 0 bases at J, with 8 bases between the two ends. There are 15 residues in the CDR3. In germline, CDR1 is SGHVS, CDR2 FNYEAQ. The CDR3 reads CASSLVSRSTDTQYF. CDR3 in DNA: TGTGCCAGCAGCTTAGTTTCCAGGAGCACAGATACGCAGTATTTT.

The chain combines TRBV20-1 with TRBJ1-2; D gene ambiguous. Germline CDR1 and CDR2: DFQATT and SNEGSKA (reference sequence). The CDR3 runs 11 residues. Trimming left V 1 base short and J 12 bases short, with 12 bases between. The CDR3 is CSARGPVADTF. DNA of the CDR3: TGCAGTGCTAGAGGACCGGTGGCGGACACCTTC.

The J gene is TRBJ1-2, the V gene TRBV5-4, with TRBD1 as a possible D gene (5 bases). V shed 2 bases and J shed 4 bases, with 15 bases lying between them. Germline V CDR1 and CDR2: SGHNT, YYREEE (reference sequence). The CDR3 has 15 residues. This CDR3 is CASSFGRGGTYGYTF. The CDR3 DNA sequence: TGTGCCAGCAGCTTCGGACGGGGGGGTACCTATGGCTACACCTTC.

The chain has TRBV5-1 and TRBJ2-7, with 7 bases aligning to TRBD2. Germline CDR1 reads SGHRS; CDR2 reads YFSETQ. After removal of 2 bases from V and 3 bases from J, the junction contained 11 bases not matched to a gene. The CDR3 runs 16 residues. CDR3 coding DNA: TGCGCCAGCAGCTTTTTTAGGTGGGAGGGCCACTACGAGCAGTACTTC. Its translation: CASSFFRWEGHYEQYF.

The gene calls are TRBV11-2 and TRBJ2-7; TRBD1 aligns across 7 bases. The J segment lost 5 bases and the V segment lost 5 bases, leaving 15 bases of the junction unmatched. Germline V gene sequence: CDR1 SGHAT, CDR2 FQNNGV. There are 16 residues in the CDR3. CDR3 DNA: TGTGCCAGCAGCACCCCACAGGGGTCTCCGTCAGACGAGCAGTACTTC. It translates to CASSTPQGSPSDEQYF.

V is TRBV27 and J is TRBJ2-7, with TRBD1 matching over 7 bases. This CDR3 contains 13 residues. After removal of 0 bases from V and 5 bases from J, the junction contained 1 base not matched to a gene. Germline V gene data show CDR1 as MNHEY and CDR2 as SMNVEV (reference sequence). The CDR3 region has the DNA TGTGCCAGCAGTTTATCGACAGGGAACGAGCAGTACTTC. It yields the protein CASSLSTGNEQYF.

The chain is built from TRBV4-2 and TRBJ1-4; a possible D gene is TRBD1 (5 bases). V was pared by 0 bases and J by 14 bases, with 13 bases between. Looked up from germline, CDR1 is LGHNA and CDR2 is YNFKEQ. The CDR3 runs 13 residues. CDR3 in DNA: TGTGCCAGCAGCCAAGATCGGGGACTCAGGCTGTTTTTT. Protein product: CASSQDRGLRLFF.

The J gene is TRBJ2-5, the V gene TRBV29-1, with 13 bases aligning to TRBD2. V trimming: 0 bases; J trimming: 5 bases; junction bases outside the gene matches: 6. The CDR3 extends over 16 amino acids. The germline CDR1 and CDR2 sequences are SQVTM and ANQGSEA. The CDR3 DNA sequence: TGCAGCGTTGAAGACGGACTAGCGGGAGTGGGTGAGACCCAGTACTTC. Its protein product is CSVEDGLAGVGETQYF. The complete variable domain, with remaining parts taken from reference TRBV29-1 and TRBJ2-5, reads SAVISQKPSRDICQRGTSLTIQCQVDSQVTMMFWYRQQPGQSLTLIATANQGSEATYESGFVIDKFPISRPNLTFSTLTVSNMSPEDSSIYLCSVEDGLAGVGETQYFGPGTRLLVL.

The chain's CDR3 is CASSLASSQVLQNTEAFF. CDR3 bases: TGCGCCAGCAGCTTGGCCTCGTCCCAGGTCCTCCAGAACACTGAAGCTTTCTTT. This chain links TRBV5-1 with TRBJ1-1; D not certain. The CDR3 loop spans 18 amino acids. The V and J ends lost 0 bases and 1 base respectively, with 19 bases between them. CDR1 SGHRS and CDR2 YFSETQ come from the germline V gene.

The V call is TRBV2, the J call TRBJ2-5; tentative D call: TRBD1 (6 bases). Germline V lookup: CDR1 SNHLY, CDR2 FYNNEI. The CDR3 runs to 13 residues. Trimming removed 7 bases at V and 1 base at J, with 10 bases between. The chain's CDR3 is CASTRGIQETQYF. CDR3 coding DNA: TGTGCCAGCACCAGGGGCATCCAAGAGACCCAGTACTTC. Full variable domain (missing parts from reference TRBV2 and TRBJ2-5): EPEVTQTPSHQVTQMGQEVILRCVPISNHLYFYWYRQILGQKVEFLVSFYNNEISEKSEIFDDQFSVERPDGSNFTLKIRSTKLEDSAMYFCASTRGIQETQYFGPGTRLLVL.

This clone was observed a single time. V and J are TRBV19 and TRBJ2-7, with 13 bases fitting TRBD2. Germline lookup yields CDR1 LNHDA and CDR2 SQIVND (reference sequence). This CDR3 spans 17 amino acids. J was trimmed by 4 bases and V by 6 bases; bases with no gene match: 12. The CDR3 spells CASSAMGRTSGSYEQYF. The DNA for the CDR3 is TGTGCCAGTAGCGCTATGGGGCGGACTAGCGGGAGTTACGAGCAGTACTTC.

The genes are TRBV7-3 and TRBJ2-3; 10 bases agree with TRBD2. V was clipped by 6 bases and J by 4 bases; unmatched bases: 10. Per germline, CDR1 SGHTA and CDR2 FQGTGA. The CDR3 totals 16 residues. The CDR3 bases are TGTGCCAGCAGTTTGATAGCGGGAGGCGGGGCAGATACGCAGTATTTT. Its translation is CASSLIAGGGADTQYF.

The rearrangement links TRBV29-1 to TRBJ2-1, with a weak D call TRBD2 (6 bases). Per the germline V gene, CDR1 is SQVTM and CDR2 is ANQGSEA. V gave up 0 bases and J gave up 2 bases, with 11 bases separating them. There are 15 residues in the CDR3. The CDR3: CSVEDTGLTYNEQFF. As DNA, the CDR3 is TGCAGCGTTGAAGATACGGGACTTACCTACAATGAGCAGTTCTTC.

The rearrangement uses TRBV20-1 and TRBJ2-5; D unclear. Germline values: CDR1 DFQATT, CDR2 SNEGSKA (reference sequence). The CDR3 extends over 11 amino acids. The ends were cut back, 1 base at V and 5 bases at J, with 5 bases in the middle. The DNA for the CDR3 is TGCAGTGCTAGAGTGTCGGAGACCCAGTACTTC. Its protein product is CSARVSETQYF.

J is TRBJ2-3 and V is TRBV5-1; 7 positions agree with TRBD2. Losses at the gene ends were 5 bases for V and 2 bases for J; bases not matched to a gene: 8. The CDR3 has 15 amino acids. The germline gives CDR1 SGHRS, CDR2 YFSETQ. In DNA, the CDR3 is TGCGCCAGCAGATTCAGCGGGACCTCCACAGATACGCAGTATTTT. Translating it yields CASRFSGTSTDTQYF.

The table lists this clone with a few counts. The rearrangement joins TRBV11-3 to TRBJ2-7; D not certain. In germline, CDR1 is SGHNT, CDR2 YENEEA. V lost 0 bases, J lost 6 bases, and 9 bases lay in between. The CDR3 extends over 13 amino acids. The chain's CDR3 is CASSLDPGGEQYF. The CDR3 nucleotides read TGTGCCAGCAGCTTAGATCCCGGCGGCGAGCAGTACTTC.

V and J are TRBV5-1 and TRBJ2-3; 10 nucleotides agree with TRBD2. Per the germline V gene, CDR1 is SGHRS and CDR2 is YFSETQ. With V trimmed by 5 bases and J by 0 bases, 0 bases remained unmatched. This CDR3 is built from 14 residues. The CDR3 sequence: CASRGLASTDTQYF. In nucleotides, the CDR3 is TGCGCCAGCAGGGGACTAGCGAGCACAGATACGCAGTATTTT.

This clone was seen a handful of times. The chain recombines TRBV20-1 with TRBJ1-2, with D perhaps TRBD1 (5 bases). V gave up 2 bases and J gave up 13 bases, with 11 bases separating them. Germline CDR1 and CDR2: DFQATT and SNEGSKA (reference sequence). The CDR3 contains 10 residues. CDR3 sequence: CSARPGLGTF. Here the CDR3 DNA reads TGCAGTGCTAGACCAGGGCTGGGCACCTTC.

The chain links TRBV29-1 to TRBJ1-1, with a tentative D call TRBD1 (5 bases). CDR1 is SQVTM, CDR2 ANQGSEA, per germline. This CDR3 contains 11 residues. With 3 bases removed from V and 4 bases from J, the gap between germline ends came to 6 bases. The CDR3 sequence is CSVDGGTEAFF. The CDR3 region has the DNA TGCAGCGTTGACGGGGGCACTGAAGCTTTCTTT.

The chain combines TRBV28 with TRBJ1-3; D is perhaps TRBD1 (6 bases). Germline V gene lookup returns CDR1 MDHEN and CDR2 SYDVKM. Trimming removed 4 bases from V and 6 bases from J, with 16 bases in between. This CDR3 contains 15 residues. CDR3 coding DNA: TGTGCCAGCAGTTCCGCCAGGACAGATCTAAACACCATATATTTT. This translates into CASSSARTDLNTIYF.

The genes are TRBV2 and TRBJ2-7; the match to TRBD2 covers 7 bases. J lost 4 bases, V lost 6 bases, and 9 bases had no gene match. Germline loops: CDR1 SNHLY, CDR2 FYNNEI. The CDR3 loop spans 14 amino acids. Here the CDR3 reads CASRSWGTNYEQYF. The CDR3 region has the DNA TGTGCCAGCAGGAGTTGGGGGACTAATTACGAGCAGTACTTC. The variable domain in full, with the rest retrieved from reference TRBV2 and TRBJ2-7, is EPEVTQTPSHQVTQMGQEVILRCVPISNHLYFYWYRQILGQKVEFLVSFYNNEISEKSEIFDDQFSVERPDGSNFTLKIRSTKLEDSAMYFCASRSWGTNYEQYFGPGTRLTVT.

The DNA for the CDR3 is TGCGCCAGCCGCCTCGGAGGCGGGGGCACACTATGGAGCTACACCTTC. Its protein product is CASRLGGGGTLWSYTF. This chain uses TRBV5-1 with TRBJ1-2; possible D gene TRBD1, 6 bases. Deletions cut 7 bases from V and 9 bases from J, with 28 bases between. From germline, CDR1 is SGHRS and CDR2 YFSETQ. This CDR3 has 16 residues.

The chain links TRBV20-1 to TRBJ1-1; D ambiguous. This CDR3 is 11 amino acids long. Germline loops: CDR1 DFQATT, CDR2 SNEGSKA (reference sequence). V was clipped by 6 bases and J by 4 bases, with 9 bases between them. CDR3: CSAARSTEAFF. CDR3 DNA: TGCAGTGCCGCACGTAGCACTGAAGCTTTCTTT.

A single count supports this clone. V gene TRBV28 combines with J gene TRBJ2-7, with D maybe TRBD2 (5 bases). The CDR3 is 14 amino acids. The V and J ends lost 2 bases and 6 bases respectively, with 14 bases between them. Germline lookup yields CDR1 MDHEN and CDR2 SYDVKM. The CDR3 spells CASSLNNGRGEQYF. The CDR3 DNA is TGTGCCAGCAGTTTAAACAACGGTCGGGGCGAGCAGTACTTC.

The V call is TRBV15, the J call TRBJ2-2; the match to TRBD1 covers 8 bases. The germline gives CDR1 LNHNV, CDR2 YYDKDF (reference sequence). The CDR3 covers 15 residues. The V segment lost 4 bases and the J segment 1 base; nucleotides outside the gene matches: 2. In DNA, the CDR3 is TGTGCCACCAGCACGGGGACAGGGAACACCGGGGAGCTGTTTTTT. This codes for CATSTGTGNTGELFF.

This clone was seen only a few times. The chain uses TRBV2 and TRBJ1-5, with a possible D match to TRBD1 (5 bases). The CDR3 extends over 15 amino acids. CDR1 is SNHLY and CDR2 is FYNNEI in the germline V gene. Trimming shortened V by 8 bases and J by 6 bases, and 20 bases separated the two germline ends. The CDR3 protein is CASGQGRRRGQPQHF. The DNA for the CDR3 is TGTGCCAGCGGTCAAGGTCGCAGAAGGGGTCAGCCCCAGCATTTT.